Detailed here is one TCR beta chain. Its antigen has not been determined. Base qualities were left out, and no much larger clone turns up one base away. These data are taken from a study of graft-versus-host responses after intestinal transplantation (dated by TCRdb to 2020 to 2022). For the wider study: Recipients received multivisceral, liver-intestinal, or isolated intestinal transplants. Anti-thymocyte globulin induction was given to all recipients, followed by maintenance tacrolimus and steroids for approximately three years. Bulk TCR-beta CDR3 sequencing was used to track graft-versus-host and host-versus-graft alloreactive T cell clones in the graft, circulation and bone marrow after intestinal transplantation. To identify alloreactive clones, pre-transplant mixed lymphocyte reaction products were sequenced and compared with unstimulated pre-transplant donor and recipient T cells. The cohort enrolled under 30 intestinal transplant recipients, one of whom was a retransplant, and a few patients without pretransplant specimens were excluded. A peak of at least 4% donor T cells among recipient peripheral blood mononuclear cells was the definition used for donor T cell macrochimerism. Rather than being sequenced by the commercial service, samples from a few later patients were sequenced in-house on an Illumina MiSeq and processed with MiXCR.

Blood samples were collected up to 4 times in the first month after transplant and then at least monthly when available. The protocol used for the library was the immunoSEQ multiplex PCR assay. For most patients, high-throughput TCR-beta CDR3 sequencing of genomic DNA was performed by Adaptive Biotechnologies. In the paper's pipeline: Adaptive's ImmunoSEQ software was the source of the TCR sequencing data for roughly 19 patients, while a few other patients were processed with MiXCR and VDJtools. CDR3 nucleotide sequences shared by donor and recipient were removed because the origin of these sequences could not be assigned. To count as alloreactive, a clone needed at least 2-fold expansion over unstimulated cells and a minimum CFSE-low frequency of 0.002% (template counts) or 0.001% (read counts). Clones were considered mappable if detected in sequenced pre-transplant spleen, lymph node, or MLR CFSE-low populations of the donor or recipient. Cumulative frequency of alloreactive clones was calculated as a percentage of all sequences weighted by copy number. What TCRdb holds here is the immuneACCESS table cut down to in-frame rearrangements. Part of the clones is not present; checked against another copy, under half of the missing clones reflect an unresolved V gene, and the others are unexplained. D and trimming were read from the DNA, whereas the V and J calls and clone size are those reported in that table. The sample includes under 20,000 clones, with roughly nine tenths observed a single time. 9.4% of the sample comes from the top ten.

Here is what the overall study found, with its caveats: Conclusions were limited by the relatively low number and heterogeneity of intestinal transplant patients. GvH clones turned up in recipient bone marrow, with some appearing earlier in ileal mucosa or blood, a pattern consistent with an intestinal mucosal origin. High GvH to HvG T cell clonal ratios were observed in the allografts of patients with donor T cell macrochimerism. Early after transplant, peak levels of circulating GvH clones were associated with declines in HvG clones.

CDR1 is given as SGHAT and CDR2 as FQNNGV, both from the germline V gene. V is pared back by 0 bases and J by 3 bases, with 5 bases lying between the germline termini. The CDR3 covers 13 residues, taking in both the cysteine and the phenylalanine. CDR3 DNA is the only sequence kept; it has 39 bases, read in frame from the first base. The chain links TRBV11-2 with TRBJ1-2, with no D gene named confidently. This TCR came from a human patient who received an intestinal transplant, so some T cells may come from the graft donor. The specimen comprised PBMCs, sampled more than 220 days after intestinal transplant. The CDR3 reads CASSLDRDYGYTF. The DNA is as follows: TGTGCCAGCAGCTTAGACCGGGACTATGGCTACACCTTC.